Listed below are T cell receptor beta chains from one sample, sequenced in a study of cytomegalovirus exposure and HLA in healthy donors. This table comes from immunoSEQ multiplex PCR, and its TCRdb copy is limited to in-frame clones, with some not included. The top ten hold 0.55% to 0.65% of the sample, which has 90,000 to 95,000 clones, around 80% seen once. Sequencing was performed on PBMCs. These receptors were taken from a man aged 25-45 years in good health and CMV-seronegative. Both conserved end residues are part of each CDR3. D genes are given only for firm matches. Only some rows state a clone size, as once, few, many or a class for expanded clones.

d_gene,abundance,j_gene,v_gene,CDR3aa,CDR3nt
TRBD2,few,TRBJ2-3,TRBV6-1,CASLHGTSGADTQYF,TGTGCCAGCCTACATGGGACTAGCGGTGCAGATACGCAGTATTTT
NA,NA,TRBJ2-3,TRBV10-3,CAIFAGTSTDTQYF,TGTGCCATCTTCGCAGGGACTAGCACAGATACGCAGTATTTT
NA,few,TRBJ1-1,TRBV6-5,CASSLGRQFRTEAFF,TGTGCCAGCAGCCTTGGGCGACAGTTCCGCACTGAAGCTTTCTTT
TRBD1,NA,TRBJ1-2,TRBV18,CASSPTTGGFGHYGYTF,TGTGCCAGCTCACCAACGACAGGGGGCTTCGGTCACTATGGCTACACCTTC
NA,NA,TRBJ2-1,TRBV9,CASSVGWANEQFF,TGTGCCAGCAGCGTTGGCTGGGCCAATGAGCAGTTCTTC
NA,NA,TRBJ1-2,TRBV11-2,CASSLVYGRGNYGYTF,TGTGCCAGCAGCTTAGTCTACGGCAGAGGAAACTATGGCTACACCTTC
TRBD2,NA,TRBJ2-1,TRBV7-8,CASSLAFRNSGPPRYNEQFF,TGTGCCAGCAGCTTAGCGTTTAGGAATAGCGGGCCTCCCCGCTACAATGAGCAGTTCTTC
TRBD2,NA,TRBJ2-5,TRBV4-2,CASSQELAGGPGIETQYF,TGTGCCAGCAGCCAAGAACTAGCGGGGGGGCCGGGGATTGAGACCCAGTACTTC
TRBD1,few,TRBJ1-1,TRBV5-6,CASSFWTGERYTEAFF,TGTGCCAGCAGCTTCTGGACAGGGGAGAGGTACACTGAAGCTTTCTTT
TRBD2,NA,TRBJ2-7,TRBV27,CASSSFGGYEQYF,TGTGCCAGCAGTTCATTCGGGGGGTACGAGCAGTACTTC
TRBD1,once,TRBJ1-1,TRBV4-1,CASSQAPRGLDTEAFF,TGCGCCAGCAGCCAAGCTCCAAGGGGGCTAGACACTGAAGCTTTCTTT